These 27 T cell receptor beta chains share one sample of origin, sequenced in a study of T-cell memory formation after mild COVID-19. One entry per CDR3 protein, called by TCRdb with MiXCR from the 5' RACE reads. The sample carries 350,000 to 500,000 distinct CDR3 sequences, around 17% recorded once. The source material was PBMCs or a T cell subset sorted from them (not recorded which). The source is a man between 18 and 29 years old who had mild COVID-19 (a few samples of this study predate the infection). Cell type and time point are not known.

The rearrangement links TRBV3-1 to TRBJ2-2, with 7 bases identical to TRBD2. The germline V gene encodes CDR1 LGHDT and CDR2 YNNKEL (reference sequence). The trim removed 6 bases at V and 3 bases at J, leaving 7 bases unmatched. The CDR3 runs to 15 residues. For the CDR3, the DNA is TGTGCCAGCAGTCCCTTTAGCGGGTACACCGGGGAGCTGTTTTTT. Protein: CASSPFSGYTGELFF.

This clonotype occurred a few times. V is TRBV28 and J is TRBJ1-2; 7 nucleotides match TRBD1. In germline, CDR1 is MDHEN, CDR2 SYDVKM. With 5 bases clipped from V and 5 bases from J, the junction kept 20 bases outside the gene matches. The CDR3 length is 18 residues. This CDR3 is CASSAQPPGRGSRYGYTF. The CDR3 bases are TGTGCCAGCAGTGCCCAACCCCCGGGCAGGGGGTCTCGGTATGGCTACACCTTC.

This clonotype has just a few counts. The V gene is TRBV12-3 or TRBV12-4, the J gene TRBJ2-2; the match to TRBD2 covers 14 bases. Unmatched junction bases numbered 10, after V lost 6 bases and J lost 7 bases. The CDR3 covers 17 residues. The CDR3 sequence is CASSRTSGGYRGGELFF. Here the CDR3 DNA reads TGTGCCAGCAGCAGGACTAGCGGGGGGTATCGTGGCGGGGAGCTGTTTTTT.

The V call is TRBV6-2 or TRBV6-3, the J call TRBJ2-5; tentatively, D is TRBD2 (7 bases). CDR1 and CDR2 (germline): MNHEY, SVGEGT. The CDR3 consists of 16 residues. Deletions cut 0 bases from V and 1 base from J, with 12 bases between. Written as DNA, the CDR3 is TGTGCCAGCAGTTACTCAGGTGGGGGGGCCCAAGAGACCCAGTACTTC. Amino acid sequence: CASSYSGGGAQETQYF.

This clonotype was observed a few times. The V and J genes are TRBV20-1 and TRBJ2-3; 15 nucleotides match TRBD2. CDR3 size: 19 residues. CDR1 DFQATT and CDR2 SNEGSKA come from the germline V gene (reference sequence). CDR3: CRVYPGLAGGPGSTDTQYF. CDR3 DNA sequence: TGCAGGGTCTATCCCGGACTAGCGGGGGGGCCTGGGAGCACAGATACGCAGTATTTT.

This sequence joins TRBV27 and TRBJ1-1; D ambiguous. The CDR3 totals 15 residues. CDR1 is MNHEY, CDR2 SMNVEV, per germline (reference sequence). V lost 6 bases to trimming and J lost 1 base, with 15 bases between them. The chain's CDR3 is CASRASPNSNTEAFF. The CDR3 DNA reads as TGTGCCAGCAGGGCTTCCCCTAATTCGAACACTGAAGCTTTCTTT.

A few counts support this clonotype. The chain links TRBV4-3 to TRBJ1-4; no clear D. With 1 base removed from V and 7 bases from J, the gap between germline ends came to 16 bases. Germline V lookup: CDR1 LGHNA, CDR2 YSLEER. The CDR3 contains 16 residues. This chain's CDR3 is CASSQGASLEGEKLFF. The CDR3 DNA sequence: TGCGCCAGCAGCCAAGGCGCAAGCCTGGAGGGTGAAAAACTGTTTTTT.

This chain uses TRBV20-1 with TRBJ2-7; D remains unclear. The germline CDR1 and CDR2 sequences are DFQATT and SNEGSKA (reference sequence). CDR3 length: 13 amino acids. The CDR3 nucleotides are TGCACGCTAAAGGGATCCGTCTCAGGCGAGCAGTACTTC. Protein sequence: CTLKGSVSGEQYF.

This chain joins TRBV6-2 or TRBV6-3 and TRBJ2-7, with D possibly being TRBD2 (6 bases). Per the germline V gene, CDR1 is MNHEY and CDR2 is SVGEGT. With 7 bases removed from V and 3 bases from J, the gap between germline ends came to 13 bases. The CDR3 length is 13 residues. CDR3 residues: CASIPGGLYEQYF. CDR3 sequence (DNA): TGTGCCAGCATTCCCGGGGGTCTCTACGAGCAGTACTTC.

This clonotype was picked up a small number of times. The chain links TRBV4-1 to TRBJ2-6; D gene ambiguous. The CDR3 is 15 amino acids. Germline V gives CDR1 MGHRA, CDR2 YSYEKL. V lost 1 base to trimming and J lost 0 bases, with 4 bases between them. The DNA for the CDR3 is TGCGCCAGCAGCCAAGCCGTCTCTGGGGCCAACGTCCTGACTTTC. Amino acid sequence: CASSQAVSGANVLTF.

This clonotype was recorded many times. CDR3 protein: CASSSDSYNEQFF. CDR3 bases: TGTGCCAGCAGCTCGGACAGCTACAATGAGCAGTTCTTC. The rearrangement links TRBV5-6 to TRBJ2-1, with D perhaps TRBD1 (6 bases). The germline V gene encodes CDR1 SGHDT and CDR2 YYEEEE. Trimming pared 3 bases from V and 3 bases from J, leaving 7 bases between. There are 13 residues in the CDR3. Based on the CDR3 plus reference TRBV5-6 and TRBJ2-1, the full variable domain is DAGVTQSPTHLIKTRGQQVTLRCSPKSGHDTVSWYQQALGQGPQFIFQYYEEEERQRGNFPDRFSGHQFPNYSSELNVNALLLGDSALYLCASSSDSYNEQFFGPGTRLTVL.

In this sample, this clonotype turned up many times. The V gene is TRBV5-6, the J gene TRBJ1-2; D call uncertain. Trimming pared 3 bases from V and 4 bases from J, leaving 7 bases between. Germline V gene lookup returns CDR1 SGHDT and CDR2 YYEEEE. This CDR3 comprises 12 residues. The CDR3 DNA reads as TGTGCCAGCAGCTCCGGACCCTATGGCTACACCTTC. Residues: CASSSGPYGYTF.

This clonotype was counted at least ten times. V and J are TRBV7-6 and TRBJ2-2, with 7 bases lining up with TRBD1. The CDR3 totals 17 residues. Losses at the gene ends were 2 bases for V and 4 bases for J; bases not matched to a gene: 10. The germline gives CDR1 SGHVS, CDR2 FNYEAQ. CDR3 in DNA: TGTGCCAGCAGCTTATCTTCCGTGTGGGACAGCACCGGGGAGCTGTTTTTT. It codes for CASSLSSVWDSTGELFF.

The J gene is TRBJ2-5, the V gene TRBV12-3 or TRBV12-4; D tentatively fits TRBD1 or TRBD2 (6 bases each). This CDR3 spans 14 amino acids. Trimming took 7 bases from V and 5 from J, leaving 17 bases between them. Here the CDR3 reads CASTIGGGRETQYF. DNA of the CDR3: TGTGCCAGCACCATCGGAGGGGGTAGGGAGACCCAGTACTTC.

The chain links TRBV6-2 or TRBV6-3 to TRBJ1-2, with TRBD1 as a possible D gene (5 bases). This CDR3 is 12 amino acids long. Germline loops: CDR1 MNHEY, CDR2 SVGEGT. Trimming took off 6 bases at V and 11 bases at J, with 16 bases between the two ends. The CDR3 bases are TGTGCCAGCAGCCAGGGACCGGTTGGATACACCTTC. Translated: CASSQGPVGYTF.

This clonotype was counted many times. The chain recombines TRBV27 with TRBJ2-5; D is uncertain. CDR1 is MNHEY and CDR2 is SMNVEV in the germline V gene (reference sequence). The V end lost 7 bases, the J end lost 1 base, and 13 bases lay between the germline ends. The length of the CDR3 is 14 residues. The CDR3: CASKTMAVQETQYF. For the CDR3, the DNA is TGTGCCAGCAAAACGATGGCAGTCCAAGAGACCCAGTACTTC.

The V gene is TRBV3-1, the J gene TRBJ2-3; D possibly corresponds to TRBD2 (6 bases). The V gene's germline CDR1 is LGHDT and CDR2 YNNKEL (reference sequence). The CDR3 contains 13 residues. Trimming removed 6 bases from V and 3 bases from J, with 10 bases in between. CDR3 nucleotides: TGTGCCAGCAGACGGAGGGGTACAGATACGCAGTATTTT. Its translation: CASRRRGTDTQYF.

V usage is TRBV15 and J usage is TRBJ2-3, with D perhaps TRBD1 (5 bases). Germline V lookup: CDR1 LNHNV, CDR2 YYDKDF (reference sequence). Trimming removed 3 bases at V and 3 bases at J, with 13 bases between. The CDR3 runs to 15 residues. The CDR3 loop reads CATSRFRQKTDTQYF. The DNA of the CDR3 is TGTGCCACCAGCAGGTTCAGACAGAAGACAGATACGCAGTATTTT. The full variable domain, in which reference TRBV15 and TRBJ2-3 provide the parts outside the CDR3, is DAMVIQNPRYQVTQFGKPVTLSCSQTLNHNVMYWYQQKSSQAPKLLFHYYDKDFNNEADTPDNFQSRRPNTSFCFLDIRSPGLGDTAMYLCATSRFRQKTDTQYFGPGTRLTVL.

The chain couples TRBV6-6 to TRBJ1-4; D gene unclear. V lost 7 bases and J lost 6, with 3 bases in between. This CDR3 has 10 residues. The V gene's germline CDR1 is MNHNY and CDR2 SVGAGI (reference sequence). The CDR3 protein is CASKDEKLFF. CDR3 DNA: TGTGCCAGCAAAGATGAAAAACTGTTTTTT.

This clonotype has more than one count but fewer than ten. The chain links TRBV5-1 to TRBJ2-7, with D tentatively TRBD1 (5 bases). Germline V gene sequence: CDR1 SGHRS, CDR2 YFSETQ. V lost 0 bases and J 6 bases, leaving 13 bases between the germline ends. This CDR3 spans 14 amino acids. CDR3 nucleotides: TGCGCCAGCAGCTTGGGCTGGGGCGATACCGAGCAGTACGTC. Residues: CASSLGWGDTEQYV.

The rearrangement joins TRBV6-2 or TRBV6-3 to TRBJ1-5, with D maybe TRBD1 (6 bases). This CDR3 has 14 amino acids. V lost 3 bases and J lost 4, with 10 bases in between. Per germline, CDR1 MNHEY and CDR2 SVGEGT. The CDR3 region is CASSYLGGNQPQHF. CDR3 DNA: TGTGCCAGCAGTTATTTAGGGGGTAATCAGCCCCAGCATTTT.

The chain recombines TRBV6-5 with TRBJ1-1; no firm D call. Germline CDR1 MNHEY, CDR2 SVGAGI. This CDR3 spans 12 amino acids. V lost 7 bases to trimming and J lost 7 bases, with 13 bases between them. The chain's CDR3 is CASKSPSVEAFF. The CDR3 DNA sequence: TGTGCCAGCAAGAGCCCCAGCGTTGAAGCTTTCTTT.

This clonotype is a singleton in its sample. The chain carries TRBV7-9 and TRBJ2-2, with D unclear. From germline, CDR1 is SEHNR and CDR2 FQNEAQ (reference sequence). V was clipped by 0 bases and J by 0 bases, with 5 bases between them. The CDR3 consists of 15 residues. Here the CDR3 DNA reads TGTGCCAGCAGCTTAGCGCGGTCGAACACCGGGGAGCTGTTTTTT. It specifies CASSLARSNTGELFF.

This chain joins TRBV24-1 and TRBJ2-2, with D maybe TRBD1 (5 bases). Deletions cut 1 base from V and 6 bases from J, with 8 bases between. The CDR3 is made up of 14 amino acids. Per germline, CDR1 KGHDR and CDR2 SFDVKD. CDR3 coding DNA: TGTGCCACCAGTGATTTTGAAGGGGCCGGGGAGCTGTTTTTT. Translation: CATSDFEGAGELFF.

This clonotype appeared a few times. The chain joins TRBV6-2 or TRBV6-3 to TRBJ2-7; 9 nucleotides agree with TRBD1. CDR3 length equals 15 residues. Losses at the gene ends were 6 bases for V and 0 bases for J; bases not matched to a gene: 6. Per germline, CDR1 MNHEY and CDR2 SVGEGT. The CDR3 nucleotides are TGTGCCAGCAGCCGGACAGGGGATAGCTCCTACGAGCAGTACGTC. Encoded protein: CASSRTGDSSYEQYV.

V gene TRBV12-3 or TRBV12-4 combines with J gene TRBJ2-3; D uncertain. V lost 6 bases to trimming and J lost 0 bases, with 13 bases between them. The CDR3 is 15 amino acids. The CDR3 region is CASSLQNPSTDTQYF. The DNA of the CDR3 is TGTGCCAGCAGCCTCCAAAACCCTAGCACAGATACGCAGTATTTT.

This clonotype was observed a handful of times. V gene TRBV6-5 combines with J gene TRBJ1-5, with D uncertain. Germline V gene lookup returns CDR1 MNHEY and CDR2 SVGAGI. V was trimmed by 6 bases and J by 4 bases, leaving 16 bases between them. CDR3 size: 15 residues. The CDR3 DNA reads as TGTGCCAGCAGCCTTATGGCCCAGGCTAATCAGCCCCAGCATTTT. It is translated as CASSLMAQANQPQHF.